This T cell receptor beta chain is from a study of early T cells in non-severe SARS-CoV-2 infection. About the research overall: Sequencing used unsorted whole-blood bulk RNA, so chains lack pairing.

Study-wide results and caveats: Private and CD4 specificities were missed by VDJdb matching, which favored anti-spike CD8 responses.

The protocol attached unique molecular identifiers to individual cDNA molecules. TCRdb reprocessed the 5' RACE reads with MiXCR, giving one entry per CDR3 protein. The sample lists under 85,000 distinct CDR3 sequences, 9.5% to 12% seen once, with 4.5% to 7% in the top ten. CDR3 length: 12 amino acids. With 2 bases removed from V and 6 bases from J, the gap between germline ends came to 8 bases. From germline, CDR1 is LGHNA and CDR2 YSLEER. The sample holds many counts of this clonotype. Its antigen is unidentified. Sequences were derived from whole blood, sampled at baseline. The chain has TRBV4-3 and TRBJ2-7, with no clear D. The receptor was isolated from an adult who was a healthcare worker with PCR-confirmed SARS-CoV-2 infection or an uninfected control (not recorded which). The CDR3 is CASSQRAGEQYF. The CDR3 bases are TGCGCCAGCAGCCAACGTGCCGGCGAGCAGTACTTC.